This TCR beta chain was retrieved from a study of cytomegalovirus exposure and HLA in healthy donors. The germline gives CDR1 MNHNY, CDR2 SVGAGI (reference sequence). Trimming removed 6 bases from V and 2 bases from J, with 10 bases in between. This CDR3 has 13 amino acids. General study results and limits: The presence/absence work took it that sequencing depth was about the same across donors.

Remarks on this clone: Its antigen is currently unknown.

PCR involved 60 Vbeta and 13 Jbeta primers. Generated by immunoSEQ multiplex PCR, the TCRdb table keeps only in-frame clones and is missing some. Seen here are some 51,000 clones, 55% to 85% observed once, and the top ten hold under 45%. Source material: PBMCs. This chain links TRBV6-6 with TRBJ1-1; maybe TRBD1 (5 bases). The TCR originated in a man aged 35 to 55 in good health and CMV-seropositive. The CDR3 DNA reads TGTGCCAGCAGACAGGTCCACAACACTGAAGCTTTCTTT. This encodes CASRQVHNTEAFF.